This T cell receptor beta chain is from a study of blood T cells in healthy people across ages. Germline CDR1 is MGHRA and CDR2 is YSYEKL. This CDR3 spans 15 amino acids. Primers used in a second PCR of roughly 7 to 12 cycles were a sample-barcoded 5' primer and a J-beta primer mix. Each CDR3 protein gets one entry after TCRdb re-called the 5' RACE reads with MiXCR. The table lists 920,000 or so distinct CDR3 sequences, less than 50% of them singletons. This chain uses TRBV4-1 with TRBJ2-5, with TRBD2 as a possible D gene (6 bases). The DNA matches TRBJ2-7 better at its end, which makes the J call doubtful. The clonotype was recovered from a woman aged 55-69 years in good health. The sequenced sample consisted of blood. The CDR3 coding sequence is TGCGCCAGCATCGAACAGGAGGGGCCCGTCTACGAGCAGTACTTC. Translating gives CASIEQEGPVYEQYF.